This paragraph reports one T cell receptor beta chain. The antigen is unknown. The data were obtained in a study of T cells in Graves' hyperthyroidism and ophthalmopathy. Uncontrolled infection, other autoimmune disease, pregnancy or lactation barred patients from enrollment. CDR3 length equals 14 residues. V was pared by 3 bases and J by 4 bases, with 2 bases of the junction left unmatched. Germline-derived CDR1 and CDR2 are ENHRY and SYGVKD. Using RNA transcripts as the source, TCR beta CDR3 regions were amplified. With the HTBI primer set, the TCR CDR3 went through a first round of RT-PCR. MiXCR was run by TCRdb on the multiplex PCR reads, yielding one entry per CDR3 protein. The table lists 500,000 to 600,000 distinct CDR3 sequences, about 45% of them singletons. Broader study findings: Blood also showed most of the thyroid clonotypes that were expanded above 0.001.

The V gene is TRBV10-3, the J gene TRBJ1-3; 8 bases are a match to TRBD1. The source is an adult woman with Graves' disease, either hyperthyroidism or ophthalmopathy (not recorded which). Sequencing was carried out using peripheral blood or thyroid tissue (not recorded which). As DNA, the CDR3 is TGTGCCATCAGTGATCGGGACAGGGGAAACACCATATATTTT. Translation: CAISDRDRGNTIYF.